The 29 T cell receptor beta chains presented below share a single source sample, sequenced in a study of T cells in Graves' hyperthyroidism and ophthalmopathy. TCR beta CDR3 sequences were amplified from RNA transcripts. HTBI primers were employed in a first-round RT-PCR of the TCR CDR3. MiXCR, run by TCRdb on the multiplex PCR reads, gives a single entry per CDR3 protein. The data contain about 570,000 distinct CDR3 sequences, 46% of them singletons. The sequenced sample consisted of peripheral blood or thyroid tissue (not recorded which). The receptors derive from an adult woman with Graves' disease, either hyperthyroidism or ophthalmopathy (not recorded which).

This clonotype came up many times. For the CDR3, the DNA is TGCAGCGTTTCGGGGAGGGAGGGGAAAGAGACCCAGTACTTC. Translated: CSVSGREGKETQYF. The genes are TRBV29-1 and TRBJ2-5, with 7 bases fitting TRBD2. Looked up from germline, CDR1 is SQVTM and CDR2 is ANQGSEA. The junction had 9 bases not matched to a gene; V was cut back by 5 bases and J by 3 bases. The CDR3 length is 14 residues.

In this sample, this clonotype turned up a few times. This chain links TRBV24-1 with TRBJ2-1; maybe TRBD2 (5 bases). Per the germline V gene, CDR1 is KGHDR and CDR2 is SFDVKD. The CDR3 runs 15 residues. Between the trimmed V and J ends, which lost 0 bases and 4 bases, there was a span of 9 bases. The CDR3 region has the DNA TGTGCCACCAGTGATTTGTCCGGGAAATACAATGAGCAGTTCTTC. The encoded protein is CATSDLSGKYNEQFF.

This clonotype came up many times. The chain is built from TRBV2 and TRBJ1-6; D is ambiguous. Germline V gene sequence: CDR1 SNHLY, CDR2 FYNNEI. Trimming shortened V by 6 bases and J by 5 bases, and 8 bases separated the two germline ends. CDR3 length: 13 amino acids. Written as DNA, the CDR3 is TGTGCCAGCAGGCCTGAAAATAATTCACCCCTCCACTTT. It encodes CASRPENNSPLHF.

This clonotype was counted a few times. The V gene is TRBV7-9, the J gene TRBJ2-3, with D unclear. CDR1 and CDR2 (germline): SEHNR, FQNEAQ (reference sequence). V was shortened by 10 bases and J by 3 bases, with 17 bases between the two germline ends. The CDR3 length is 14 residues. The CDR3, as DNA: TGTGCCACCGCCTGGGTGGTAAGAACAGATACGCAGTATTTT. It is translated as CATAWVVRTDTQYF.

This chain connects TRBV11-2 to TRBJ1-6; TRBD1 might be the D (6 bases). CDR1 and CDR2 (germline): SGHAT, FQNNGV. The ends were cut back, 8 bases at V and 6 bases at J, with 11 bases in the middle. The CDR3 covers 13 residues. The CDR3 sequence: CASRDTLNSPLHF. The CDR3 coding sequence is TGTGCCAGCCGGGACACCCTTAATTCACCCCTCCACTTT.

This clonotype was observed at least ten times. The chain is built from TRBV4-1 and TRBJ1-2, with D tentatively TRBD1 (6 bases). V lost 6 bases to trimming and J lost 3 bases, with 17 bases between them. The germline CDR1 and CDR2 sequences are MGHRA and YSYEKL. CDR3 size: 15 residues. The DNA of the CDR3 is TGCGCCAGCAGTCGTTTGGCCAGGGGAGACTATGGCTACACCTTC. It codes for CASSRLARGDYGYTF.

This CDR3 is CASSLRRAGDTEAFF. In DNA form, the CDR3 reads TGTGCCAGCAGCTTAAGGAGGGCCGGAGACACTGAAGCTTTCTTT. V is TRBV11-2 and J is TRBJ1-1; D gene uncertain. The CDR3 spans 15 residues. Trimming took 2 bases from V and 3 from J, leaving 13 bases between them. Germline V CDR1 and CDR2: SGHAT, FQNNGV. Combining the CDR3 with reference TRBV11-2 and TRBJ1-1 gives the whole variable domain EAGVAQSPRYKIIEKRQSVAFWCNPISGHATLYWYQQILGQGPKLLIQFQNNGVVDDSQLPKDRFSAERLKGVDSTLKIQPAKLEDSAVYLCASSLRRAGDTEAFFGQGTRLTVV.

The J gene is TRBJ2-6, the V gene TRBV13; D is uncertain. Per the germline V gene, CDR1 is PRHDT and CDR2 is FYEKMQ (reference sequence). The CDR3 is 15 residues long. V was shortened by 8 bases and J by 3 bases, with 14 bases between the two germline ends. CDR3 sequence (DNA): TGTGCCAGCTTGGTGCGCGGTTTTGGGGCCAACGTCCTGACTTTC. Translation: CASLVRGFGANVLTF.

This clonotype was seen many times. The chain joins TRBV6-5 to TRBJ1-3; unclear D gene. CDR1 MNHEY and CDR2 SVGAGI come from the germline V gene. The V end was cut by 7 bases, the J end by 3 bases, with 16 bases between. The CDR3 is made up of 15 amino acids. This chain's CDR3 is CASTSPQGDGNTIYF. DNA for the CDR3: TGTGCCAGCACCTCGCCCCAAGGAGATGGAAACACCATATATTTT.

This chain uses TRBV14 with TRBJ2-2, with D hard to call. Between the trimmed V and J ends, which lost 1 base and 1 base, there was a span of 7 bases. The CDR3 has 15 amino acids. Germline loops: CDR1 SGHDN, CDR2 FVKESK. CDR3 sequence reads: CASSQVLENTGELFF. CDR3 DNA sequence: TGTGCCAGCAGCCAAGTCCTAGAGAACACCGGGGAGCTGTTTTTT.

This clonotype was counted at least ten times. The chain links TRBV5-5 to TRBJ2-5; 10 nucleotides align to TRBD2. CDR1 is SGHKS and CDR2 is YYEKEE in the germline V gene (reference sequence). This CDR3 has 16 amino acids. Trimming at V came to 4 bases and at J to 5 bases, leaving 11 bases not matched to a gene. DNA for the CDR3: TGTGCCAGCAGCCCGACTCTAGCGGGAGCGCGGGAGACCCAGTACTTC. Protein sequence: CASSPTLAGARETQYF.

The chain is built from TRBV11-3 and TRBJ1-3, with D unresolved. Deletions cut 2 bases from V and 8 bases from J, with 7 bases between. From germline, CDR1 is SGHNT and CDR2 YENEEA. This CDR3 contains 12 residues. The CDR3 nucleotides read TGTGCCAGCAGCTTATTAAGGGACACCATATATTTT. Translation: CASSLLRDTIYF.

The CDR3 DNA follows: TGTGCCAGCAGCTTGCTGGGGGCGGCGACACAAGAGACCCAGTACTTC. Translated: CASSLLGAATQETQYF. The chain uses TRBV7-6 and TRBJ2-5; TRBD1 might be the D (6 bases). Germline V gene sequence: CDR1 SGHVS, CDR2 FNYEAQ. Trimming took off 3 bases at V and 2 bases at J, with 16 bases between the two ends. This CDR3 spans 16 amino acids.

This clonotype has more than one count but fewer than ten. The rearrangement uses TRBV10-2 and TRBJ2-7; perhaps TRBD1 as D (5 bases). Germline loops: CDR1 WSHSY, CDR2 SAAADI. The CDR3 has 15 amino acids. V lost 5 bases, J lost 0 bases, and 14 bases lay in between. The CDR3 region has the DNA TGCGCCAGCAGTCAGGCTGGGGCCCTCTCCTACGAGCAGTACTTC. This codes for CASSQAGALSYEQYF.

This clonotype came up a few times. The chain is built from TRBV12-3 or TRBV12-4 and TRBJ2-5, with D tentatively TRBD1 (5 bases). V lost 5 bases and J lost 3, with 10 bases in between. The CDR3 loop spans 13 amino acids. Written as DNA, the CDR3 is TGTGCCAGCAGTCCTACAGGTGAAGAGACCCAGTACTTC. Residues: CASSPTGEETQYF.

V is TRBV7-2 and J is TRBJ1-5; maybe TRBD1 (5 bases). Trimming left V 5 bases short and J 11 bases short, with 22 bases between. Germline CDR1 and CDR2: SGHTA and FQGNSA. The CDR3 has 15 residues. The CDR3 is CASSQGATRSETQHF. CDR3 bases: TGTGCCAGCAGCCAAGGGGCTACCCGTTCGGAGACCCAGCATTTT.

The chain joins TRBV20-1 to TRBJ1-1, with 10 bases aligning to TRBD1. With 5 bases clipped from V and 0 bases from J, the junction kept 3 bases outside the gene matches. Germline CDR1 reads DFQATT; CDR2 reads SNEGSKA (reference sequence). The CDR3 runs to 14 residues. The CDR3 DNA sequence: TGCAGTGCTGGGACAGGGGCGGTGAACACTGAAGCTTTCTTT. As protein: CSAGTGAVNTEAFF.

The chain is built from TRBV7-9 and TRBJ1-1, with D tentatively TRBD1 (5 bases). V was cut by 5 bases and J by 7 bases, with 14 bases left in between. CDR3 size: 13 residues. CDR1 SEHNR and CDR2 FQNEAQ come from the germline V gene (reference sequence). Here the CDR3 DNA reads TGTGCCAGCAGCAAGTGGGGGACCAATGAAGCTTTCTTT. Translated: CASSKWGTNEAFF.

The chain uses TRBV7-6 and TRBJ1-1; D unresolved. V lost 1 base and J 5 bases, leaving 14 bases between the germline ends. The CDR3 extends over 15 amino acids. CDR1 and CDR2 from the germline V gene are SGHVS and FNYEAQ. CDR3 sequence: CASSLDSVRTTEAFF. DNA for the CDR3: TGTGCCAGCAGCTTAGACTCGGTTAGGACGACTGAAGCTTTCTTT.

This clonotype has just one count. The junction does not match germline at one end; this may be a read error. The chain carries TRBV19 and TRBJ1-1, with D uncertain. CDR1 is LNHDA, CDR2 SQIVND, per germline (reference sequence). The CDR3 totals 15 residues. In DNA form, the CDR3 reads TGTGCCAGTAGTGTCGACGGGATCATGAACGCTGAAGCTTTCTTT. Protein: CASSVDGIMNAEAFF.

The gene calls are TRBV29-1 and TRBJ1-5, with 7 bases matching TRBD1. Germline V gene sequence: CDR1 SQVTM, CDR2 ANQGSEA. V dropped 6 bases and J dropped 6; count of bases not matched to a gene: 8. The CDR3 spans 13 residues. The CDR3 is CSVADRRGQPQHF. As DNA, the CDR3 is TGCAGCGTGGCGGACAGGAGAGGTCAGCCCCAGCATTTT.

This clonotype has ten or more counts. J is TRBJ2-7 and V is TRBV7-9; a weak D match, TRBD2 (6 bases). This CDR3 has 16 residues. Germline CDR1 is SEHNR and CDR2 is FQNEAQ (reference sequence). Deletions cut 3 bases from V and 2 bases from J, with 17 bases between. The CDR3 bases are TGTGCCAGCAGCTTGTCAAACGGACTATCCGCCTACGAGCAGTACTTC. This gives the protein CASSLSNGLSAYEQYF.

The chain employs TRBV12-3 or TRBV12-4 and TRBJ1-6, with 9 bases fitting TRBD1. This CDR3 contains 15 residues. V shed 6 bases and J 4 bases; nucleotides not matched to a gene: 4. For the CDR3, the DNA is TGTGCCAGCAGGTCGACAGGGGGATATAATTCACCCCTCCACTTT. Protein product: CASRSTGGYNSPLHF.

In this sample, this clonotype turned up a few times. The chain is built from TRBV12-3 or TRBV12-4 and TRBJ1-6, with 8 positions matching TRBD1. Trimming at V came to 8 bases and at J to 7 bases, leaving 13 bases not matched to a gene. The CDR3 length is 16 residues. The CDR3 DNA reads TGTGCCAGCCGCGCCACCGGGCAGGGGGCGAATTCACCCCTCCACTTT. It yields the protein CASRATGQGANSPLHF.

V is TRBV29-1 and J is TRBJ1-3; D call uncertain. Germline V gene data show CDR1 as SQVTM and CDR2 as ANQGSEA. With 6 bases removed from V and 1 base from J, the gap between germline ends came to 13 bases. The CDR3 contains 14 residues. This CDR3 reads CSVAGSGSGNTIYF. Written as DNA, the CDR3 is TGCAGCGTGGCGGGGTCAGGTTCTGGAAACACCATATATTTT.

The V call is TRBV12-3 or TRBV12-4, the J call TRBJ1-2; D unresolved. V lost 6 bases and J 0 bases, leaving 11 bases between the germline ends. The CDR3 runs to 14 residues. The CDR3 here is CASSPWDANYGYTF. The CDR3 coding sequence is TGTGCCAGCAGCCCTTGGGATGCTAACTATGGCTACACCTTC.

This chain links TRBV15 with TRBJ1-2; D not resolved. Germline assignment: CDR1 LNHNV and CDR2 YYDKDF (reference sequence). The CDR3 extends over 11 amino acids. The V end lost 2 bases, the J end lost 8 bases, and 6 bases lay between the germline ends. CDR3 bases: TGTGCCACCAGCAGATCTGGGGGCTACACCTTC. It specifies CATSRSGGYTF.

This clonotype showed up just once. J is TRBJ1-2 and V is TRBV10-3; a weak D match, TRBD1 (6 bases). This CDR3 contains 13 residues. Germline CDR1 is ENHRY and CDR2 is SYGVKD. Trimming left V 11 bases short and J 8 bases short, with 21 bases between. DNA of the CDR3: TGTGCCGTCCGGGGGGGCGTCTCGGACGGCTACACCTTC. It is translated as CAVRGGVSDGYTF.

At least ten counts were recorded for this clonotype. The gene calls are TRBV10-2 and TRBJ2-7, with 12 nucleotides matching TRBD2. Germline V lookup: CDR1 WSHSY, CDR2 SAAADI. The CDR3 runs to 15 residues. The V and J ends lost 3 bases and 2 bases, in that order; junction bases with no gene match: 2. The CDR3 protein is CASSEPSGRAYEQYF. DNA of the CDR3: TGCGCCAGCAGTGAACCTAGCGGGAGGGCCTACGAGCAGTACTTC.